This TCR beta chain comes out of a study of Graves' ophthalmopathy and Graves' hyperthyroidism. On the study more broadly: Prior to any treatment, peripheral blood was collected at the time of initial diagnosis. Study conclusions and caveats: Thyroid clonotypes that were expanded above 0.001 frequency mostly also appeared in blood.

As diagnostic evidence, clinical symptoms, serum thyroxine, TRAb, thyroid ultrasound and orbital computed tomography were relied upon. PBMCs came from roughly 10 ml of fresh peripheral blood. In germline, CDR1 is SGHRS, CDR2 YFSETQ. The V end was cut by 1 base, the J end by 7 bases, with 14 bases between. The CDR3 extends over 14 amino acids. Amplifying from RNA transcripts, the study obtained TCR beta CDR3 regions. HTBI primers primed a first-round RT-PCR, and a second-round multiplex PCR followed. TCRdb analysed the multiplex PCR reads with MiXCR anew, one entry per CDR3 protein. The sample holds around 670,000 distinct CDR3 sequences; 40% are singletons and the top ten take 40% to 45%. This clonotype has more than one count but fewer than ten. Its cognate antigen is unknown.

V usage is TRBV5-1 and J usage is TRBJ1-1; maybe TRBD1 (5 bases). Sequenced: peripheral blood. The clonotype comes from an adult man with Graves' ophthalmopathy. The CDR3 sequence: CASSLPSGGGEAFF. DNA for the CDR3: TGCGCCAGCAGCTTGCCCAGCGGGGGTGGTGAAGCTTTCTTT.